Listed below are T cell receptor beta chains from one sample, sequenced in a study of cytomegalovirus exposure and HLA in healthy donors. Using immunoSEQ multiplex PCR, the repertoire was profiled, and TCRdb retains in-frame clones only, with some absent. The sample has approximately 190,000 clones, roughly 80% seen once. Input material: PBMCs. The receptors derive from a man between 45 and 60 years old in good health and CMV-seronegative. The CDR3 runs from the conserved cysteine through the conserved F or W. The D gene is left open where the match is weak. Size tells how often a clone was seen (once, few, many) or the class of an expanded clone, and some rows leave it out.

CDR3 DNA | CDR3 protein | V gene | D gene | clone size | J gene
TGCGCCAGCAGCCAAGTCCCTCAAGCCGAGCAGTACTTC | CASSQVPQAEQYF | TRBV4-1 | NA | NA | TRBJ2-7
TGTGCCAGCAGCTTAGGGGCGGGGGGGTCTCCAGATACGCAGTATTTT | CASSLGAGGSPDTQYF | TRBV7-9 | TRBD2 | NA | TRBJ2-3
TGTGCCAGCAGCCGTTCAGGGGTAACTGAAGCTTTCTTT | CASSRSGVTEAFF | TRBV4-2 | NA | NA | TRBJ1-1
TGCAGTGCCAAAACAGGGACTGAAGCTTTCTTT | CSAKTGTEAFF | TRBV20-1 | NA | NA | TRBJ1-1
TGTGCCAGCAGCGCTAACAGTATGGAGCTGTTTTTT | CASSANSMELFF | TRBV7-9 | NA | few | TRBJ2-2
TGTGCCAGCGGCCCGCGGGCCCAGTACTTC | CASGPRAQYF | TRBV7-8 | NA | NA | TRBJ2-5
TGTGCCTGGGGGCGACAGGGCAATCAGCCCCAGCATTTT | CAWGRQGNQPQHF | TRBV30 | NA | once | TRBJ1-5
TGTGCCAGCAGCGTAGTCGCGGGGGGGCTGAGTGAGCAGTTCTTC | CASSVVAGGLSEQFF | TRBV9 | TRBD2 | NA | TRBJ2-1
TGCGCCAGCAGCTGGGCGGGGGCAGGGCCCACTCCATCCTACGAGCAGTACTTC | CASSWAGAGPTPSYEQYF | TRBV5-1 | NA | NA | TRBJ2-7
TGTGCCAGCAGCTTAGATTCGGGCTACACCTTC | CASSLDSGYTF | TRBV7-9 | NA | once | TRBJ1-2
TGTGCCAGCAGTCCTATAGCGGGGGGGCCCCCAGATACGCAGTATTTT | CASSPIAGGPPDTQYF | TRBV27 | TRBD2 | NA | TRBJ2-3
TGTGCCAGCAGCCTAATGACTAGCTACGGGGGGATGAACACCGGGGAGCTGTTTTTT | CASSLMTSYGGMNTGELFF | TRBV7-2 | TRBD2 | NA | TRBJ2-2
TGTGCCAGCAGACCGGGACAGGGGGCGAGTAATGAGCAGTTCTTC | CASRPGQGASNEQFF | TRBV2 | TRBD1 | NA | TRBJ2-1
TGCGCCAGCAGCCAACGGGGAGGCTCCTACAATGAGCAGTTCTTC | CASSQRGGSYNEQFF | TRBV4-3 | NA | NA | TRBJ2-1
TGCGCCAGCAGCCTGGGGACAGCCTATGGCTACACCTTC | CASSLGTAYGYTF | TRBV10-2 | TRBD1 | NA | TRBJ1-2
TGTGCCAGTAGAGCATACACTGAAGCTTTCTTT | CASRAYTEAFF | TRBV19 | NA | NA | TRBJ1-1
TGTGCCAGCAGCAAATGGGACAGAAGTAATTCACCCCTCCACTTT | CASSKWDRSNSPLHF | TRBV5-6 | TRBD1 | once | TRBJ1-6
TGTGCCAGTACAGGGATTCGTGGGGCCAACGTCCTGACTTTC | CASTGIRGANVLTF | TRBV6-1 | NA | NA | TRBJ2-6
TGTGCCATCAGCAAGGACAGGGAAAGCTACGAGCAGTACTTC | CAISKDRESYEQYF | TRBV10-3 | TRBD1 | many | TRBJ2-7
TGTGCCAGCAGCGCCGGACTAGCGGGTTACTCCTACGAGCAGTACTTC | CASSAGLAGYSYEQYF | TRBV7-6 | TRBD2 | NA | TRBJ2-7
TGCGCCAGCAGCCAGGACAGAGCTAACTATGGCTACACCTTC | CASSQDRANYGYTF | TRBV4-1 | NA | NA | TRBJ1-2
TGTGCCAGCAGCTTTCGGGGACAGGAGAACGGCTACACCTTC | CASSFRGQENGYTF | TRBV7-9 | TRBD1 | NA | TRBJ1-2
TGTGCCACCCGGGGGAGGGAGTGGTTGGACACTGAAGCTTTCTTT | CATRGREWLDTEAFF | TRBV7-9 | NA | once | TRBJ1-1
TGTGCCAGCAGTTACGGTACAGTGAGCAATCAGCCCCAGCATTTT | CASSYGTVSNQPQHF | TRBV6-6 | NA | NA | TRBJ1-5
TGTGCCAGCAGCTTATTTGGGGAGAGGGGCTACACCTTC | CASSLFGERGYTF | TRBV7-8 | NA | NA | TRBJ1-2
TGTGCCAGGGGACTAGCGGGGGGCACAAGCACAGATACGCAGTATTTT | CARGLAGGTSTDTQYF | TRBV2 | TRBD2 | NA | TRBJ2-3
TGTGCCAGCAGCTTAAGGGACAGGGATCCCGGGGAGCTGTTTTTT | CASSLRDRDPGELFF | TRBV7-9 | TRBD1 | once | TRBJ2-2
TGTGCCAGCAGCCCCACCGGGTCAGATACGCAGTATTTT | CASSPTGSDTQYF | TRBV7-3 | NA | NA | TRBJ2-3
TGTGCCAGCAGCGTATATGGGCTTAATGAAAAACTGTTTTTT | CASSVYGLNEKLFF | TRBV9 | NA | NA | TRBJ1-4
TGTGCCAGCAGTGTGACCGGGACAGGGATCTACGAGCAGTACTTC | CASSVTGTGIYEQYF | TRBV6-5 | TRBD1 | NA | TRBJ2-7
TGCGCCAGCAGCTTAGGCAGGGTTGGATCACCCCTCCACTTT | CASSLGRVGSPLHF | TRBV5-1 | NA | NA | TRBJ1-6
TGTGCCAGCAGCTTAGGGACAGGGGGCTATGGCTACACCTTC | CASSLGTGGYGYTF | TRBV7-9 | TRBD1 | NA | TRBJ1-2
TGTGCCAGCTCTAACAGGGCGGATGGCTACACCTTC | CASSNRADGYTF | TRBV6-1 | NA | NA | TRBJ1-2
TGTGCCAGCAGCTTAGGGAGTCAGAACTACTATGGCTACACCTTC | CASSLGSQNYYGYTF | TRBV7-2 | NA | few | TRBJ1-2
TGTGCCAGCGGACGTCCGGGACAGTTCTACAATGAGCAGTTCTTC | CASGRPGQFYNEQFF | TRBV7-2 | TRBD1 | NA | TRBJ2-1
TGTGCCAGCAGCTCGGGCCGGACAGGGATTTACAATGAGCAGTTCTTC | CASSSGRTGIYNEQFF | TRBV7-8 | TRBD1 | NA | TRBJ2-1
TGTGCCAGCAGCTTAGGTGGGCGATCCTACGAGCAGTACTTC | CASSLGGRSYEQYF | TRBV7-9 | NA | NA | TRBJ2-7
TGCGCCAGCAGTGATAGGGGCTCCCACTCTGGGGCCAACGTCCTGACTTTC | CASSDRGSHSGANVLTF | TRBV10-2 | NA | NA | TRBJ2-6
TGCGCCAGCAGCCAAGAATCCTCAGGGGTAGGGCAGTACTTC | CASSQESSGVGQYF | TRBV4-1 | NA | few | TRBJ2-7
TGTGCTATCAGTGACCCGGACAGGCACACTGAAGCTTTCTTT | CAISDPDRHTEAFF | TRBV10-3 | TRBD1 | NA | TRBJ1-1
TGTGCCAGCAGCTTATGGTCAGTTGGGGCCAACGTCCTGACTTTC | CASSLWSVGANVLTF | TRBV5-6 | NA | NA | TRBJ2-6
TGTGCCAGTAGTCCATCGGGGAACTATGGCTACACCTTC | CASSPSGNYGYTF | TRBV19 | NA | NA | TRBJ1-2
TGCGCCAGCAGCTTATCCATCAGTGAGACCCAGTACTTC | CASSLSISETQYF | TRBV5-1 | NA | NA | TRBJ2-5
TGCGCCAGCAGCTTGGGGGGGGACGGCGAGACCCAGTACTTC | CASSLGGDGETQYF | TRBV5-1 | NA | NA | TRBJ2-5
TGTGCCAGCAGTGAAGTCGCAGATACGCAGTATTTT | CASSEVADTQYF | TRBV6-1 | NA | few | TRBJ2-3
TGTGCCAGCCACCTTGACATTCGGCTCTACGAGCAGTACTTC | CASHLDIRLYEQYF | TRBV27 | NA | NA | TRBJ2-7
TGTGCCAGCAGCTACAGGGTGGGCTATGGCTACACCTTC | CASSYRVGYGYTF | TRBV9 | NA | few | TRBJ1-2
TGTGCCAGCAGCCACGCGGGCTCTGGAAGCACCATATATTTT | CASSHAGSGSTIYF | TRBV7-2 | NA | NA | TRBJ1-3